This TCR beta chain emerged from a study of blood T cell repertoires in COVID-19. This clone was detected a few times. Germline assignment: CDR1 LGHNA and CDR2 YNFKEQ. V was clipped by 5 bases and J by 1 base, with 12 bases between them. The CDR3 is made up of 15 amino acids. Measured with immunoSEQ multiplex PCR; TCRdb has only the in-frame clones, and not every one. Of under 90,000 clones listed, 70% to 75% were seen once; the top ten hold 5% to 6%. V gene TRBV4-2 combines with J gene TRBJ1-5; no clear D. The sequence derives from a man aged 45-60 years with active or convalescent COVID-19. The sample consisted of peripheral blood. The CDR3 bases are TGTGCCAGCAGCTACCGACACGTCAGCAATCAGCCCCAGCATTTT. Translated, it gives CASSYRHVSNQPQHF.